The rows below give T cell receptor beta chains drawn from one sample of a study of T-cell reconstitution after alpha-beta-depleted transplantation in children. TCRdb re-called the PCR reads with MiXCR, one entry per CDR3 protein. Seen here are over 25,000 distinct CDR3 sequences, 18% observed once, and the top ten hold approximately 40%. Sequenced material: PBMCs, mostly from graft donor cells, taken 60 days after TCRalphabeta/CD19-depleted stem cell transplant. These receptors were obtained from a male patient aged 2 to 10 who had a stem cell transplant for acute lymphoblastic leukemia, so the T cells may come from the graft donor. The CDR3 runs from the conserved cysteine through the conserved F or W. The order of the fields is clone size, J gene, D gene, V gene, CDR3 length, CDR3 DNA, CDR3 protein. A D gene is named only where the DNA matches it firmly. Some rows have no size entry. The others give once, few or many, or a class for an expanded clone.

size: few; J: TRBJ2-3; D: TRBD2; V: TRBV3-1; length: 16; DNA: TGTGCCAGCAGTCGCAGACTAGCGGGATACACAGATACGCAGTATTTT; CDR3: CASSRRLAGYTDTQYF
size: many; J: TRBJ1-1; D: NA; V: TRBV6-4; length: 15; DNA: TGTGCCAGCAGTGAGACAACAGGACCCAGCACTGAAGCTTTCTTT; CDR3: CASSETTGPSTEAFF
size: few; J: TRBJ2-1; D: TRBD2; V: TRBV3-1; length: 15; DNA: TGTGCCAGCAGCACCGGGACTAGCGGATACAATGAGCAGTTCTTC; CDR3: CASSTGTSGYNEQFF
size: NA; J: TRBJ1-6; D: NA; V: TRBV5-6; length: 14; DNA: TGTGCCAGGGGCCCCGGACTCCTTAATTCACCCCTCCACTTT; CDR3: CARGPGLLNSPLHF
size: NA; J: TRBJ2-2; D: NA; V: TRBV7-2; length: 15; DNA: TGTGCCAGCAACTTACAGACATTGAACACCGGGGAGCTGTTTTTT; CDR3: CASNLQTLNTGELFF
size: NA; J: TRBJ2-3; D: TRBD2; V: TRBV2; length: 16; DNA: TGTGCCAGCACGAGCGATAGCGGGGGGTTAGGGAATACGCAGTATTTT; CDR3: CASTSDSGGLGNTQYF
size: NA; J: TRBJ1-6; D: TRBD1; V: TRBV9; length: 20; DNA: TGTGCCAGCAGCGCCACTACCGGGACAGGCCAAAGCTCCTATAATTCACCCCTCCACTTT; CDR3: CASSATTGTGQSSYNSPLHF
size: medium-sized; J: TRBJ2-5; D: NA; V: TRBV7-9; length: 13; DNA: TGTGCCAGCAGCTTACTCGGCGGGGAGTCCCAGTACTTC; CDR3: CASSLLGGESQYF
size: few; J: TRBJ2-1; D: NA; V: TRBV7-2; length: 16; DNA: TGTGCCAGCAGCTTAGTAGGGGGCGGGAGTAATAGTGAGCAGTTCTTC; CDR3: CASSLVGGGSNSEQFF
size: NA; J: TRBJ1-1; D: NA; V: TRBV28; length: 14; DNA: TGTGCCAGCAGTTCAAAACCTACGGGCACTGAAGCTTTCTTT; CDR3: CASSSKPTGTEAFF
size: medium-sized; J: TRBJ2-1; D: TRBD2; V: TRBV12-3/TRBV12-4; length: 14; DNA: TGTGCCAGCAGTTTGGGCGGGGGTTACAATGAGCAGTTCTTC; CDR3: CASSLGGGYNEQFF
size: few; J: TRBJ2-5; D: NA; V: TRBV7-2; length: 16; DNA: TGTGCCAGCAGCGCAGGACGGACGTCAAACCAAGAGACCCAGTACTTC; CDR3: CASSAGRTSNQETQYF
size: NA; J: TRBJ2-7; D: TRBD1; V: TRBV27; length: 20; DNA: TGTGCCAGCAGTTTACTCCCACTAACGCAACCCAGGGGGTTCGGATACGAGCAGTACTTC; CDR3: CASSLLPLTQPRGFGYEQYF
size: many; J: TRBJ2-3; D: TRBD2; V: TRBV28; length: 15; DNA: TGTGCCAGCAGTTTGAGCGGGGGGGCCACAGATACGCAGTATTTT; CDR3: CASSLSGGATDTQYF
size: many; J: TRBJ2-3; D: TRBD2; V: TRBV20-1; length: 15; DNA: TGCAGTGCTAGACCATCGGCTAGCGGGGTTGATACGCAGTATTTT; CDR3: CSARPSASGVDTQYF
size: NA; J: TRBJ2-3; D: TRBD2; V: TRBV30; length: 16; DNA: TGTGCCTGGAGTGCCCGGACTAGCGGGTACACAGATACGCAGTATTTT; CDR3: CAWSARTSGYTDTQYF
size: few; J: TRBJ1-2; D: TRBD1; V: TRBV10-3; length: 14; DNA: TGTGCCATCAACCGGGGACAGGGAAACTATGGCTACACCTTC; CDR3: CAINRGQGNYGYTF
size: NA; J: TRBJ2-1; D: TRBD2; V: TRBV5-1; length: 14; DNA: TGCGCCAGCAGCTTGGTACTAGCGGGAGGGTGGCAGTTCTTC; CDR3: CASSLVLAGGWQFF
size: NA; J: TRBJ1-3; D: NA; V: TRBV11-2; length: 14; DNA: TGTGCCAGCAGCTCGGTGGGCTCTGGAAACACCATATATTTT; CDR3: CASSSVGSGNTIYF
size: few; J: TRBJ2-3; D: TRBD1; V: TRBV7-2; length: 12; DNA: TGTGCCAGCAGCCAAGGACAGGGAACGCAGTATTTT; CDR3: CASSQGQGTQYF
size: many; J: TRBJ2-1; D: TRBD2; V: TRBV6-5; length: 17; DNA: TGTGCCAGCAAGTCGGGAAGGGTAGCGGGGGGCAGCAATGAGCAGTTCTTC; CDR3: CASKSGRVAGGSNEQFF
size: NA; J: TRBJ2-7; D: NA; V: TRBV20-1; length: 11; DNA: TGCAGTGCCACTACGTCTACGCAGCAGTACTTC; CDR3: CSATTSTQQYF
size: NA; J: TRBJ1-1; D: NA; V: TRBV29-1; length: 11; DNA: TGCAGCGGAGGAGGGGACACTGAAGCTTTCTTT; CDR3: CSGGGDTEAFF
size: many; J: TRBJ1-3; D: NA; V: TRBV14; length: 17; DNA: TGTGCCAGCAGCCGCCTAGGGGCAGCCGTCTCTGGAAACACCATATATTTT; CDR3: CASSRLGAAVSGNTIYF
size: once; J: TRBJ2-2; D: NA; V: TRBV10-3; length: 14; DNA: TGTGCCATCAGTGGAGGGCGGAATTTCGGGGAGCTGTTTTTT; CDR3: CAISGGRNFGELFF
size: many; J: TRBJ2-5; D: TRBD1; V: TRBV13; length: 17; DNA: TGTGCCAGCAGCTTAGTACCACAAAGACAGGGAGAAGAGACCCAGTACTTC; CDR3: CASSLVPQRQGEETQYF
size: few; J: TRBJ2-5; D: TRBD1; V: TRBV5-4; length: 16; DNA: TGTGCCAGCAGGTTGTCGACAGGGGGGAGGTTAGGGACCCAGTACTTC; CDR3: CASRLSTGGRLGTQYF
size: few; J: TRBJ2-3; D: NA; V: TRBV20-1; length: 9; DNA: TGCAGTGCTAACAGAGGGGTAGATTTT; CDR3: CSANRGVDF
size: few; J: TRBJ1-5; D: NA; V: TRBV24-1; length: 15; DNA: TGTGCCACCTCCCCCGGGCCGTATAGCAATCAGCCCCAGCATTTT; CDR3: CATSPGPYSNQPQHF
size: many; J: TRBJ2-7; D: NA; V: TRBV28; length: 16; DNA: TGTGCCAGCAGTCGAGGGACCGCGGGAAACTTCTACGAGCAGTACTTC; CDR3: CASSRGTAGNFYEQYF
size: few; J: TRBJ1-5; D: NA; V: TRBV19; length: 15; DNA: TGTGCCAGTAGTATAGATGGAGGACTCGACCAGCCCCAGCATTTT; CDR3: CASSIDGGLDQPQHF
size: NA; J: TRBJ2-7; D: TRBD1; V: TRBV7-9; length: 13; DNA: TGTGCCAGCAGCAACCGGGACAGGGACGAGCAGTACTTC; CDR3: CASSNRDRDEQYF
size: few; J: TRBJ2-5; D: NA; V: TRBV20-1; length: 16; DNA: TGCAGTGCTAGTTCGAATAGGGGGGGGTTCCAAGAGACCCAGTACTTC; CDR3: CSASSNRGGFQETQYF
size: few; J: TRBJ1-1; D: NA; V: TRBV18; length: 14; DNA: TGTGCCAGCTCACCGAACAGGGAGGGAGCTGAAGCTTTCTTT; CDR3: CASSPNREGAEAFF
size: few; J: TRBJ1-1; D: NA; V: TRBV7-9; length: 14; DNA: TGTGCCAGCACCGTCAGGTTGGTGAACACTGAAGCTTTCTTT; CDR3: CASTVRLVNTEAFF
size: few; J: TRBJ1-3; D: NA; V: TRBV28; length: 12; DNA: TGTGCCAGCAGTTTAGGTGGAAACACCATATATTTT; CDR3: CASSLGGNTIYF
size: many; J: TRBJ2-1; D: NA; V: TRBV20-1; length: 14; DNA: TGCAGTGCTAGCGGGCACTTCAATCCGACTGAGCAGTTCTTC; CDR3: CSASGHFNPTEQFF
size: many; J: TRBJ1-4; D: NA; V: TRBV12-3/TRBV12-4; length: 12; DNA: TGTGCCAGCAGTCGGGGTAGTGAAAAACTGTTTTTT; CDR3: CASSRGSEKLFF
size: many; J: TRBJ1-6; D: TRBD1; V: TRBV6-2/TRBV6-3; length: 16; DNA: TGTGCCACTGCGAGGGGACAGGGCGTATGGAGCTCACCCCTCCACTTT; CDR3: CATARGQGVWSSPLHF
size: many; J: TRBJ2-7; D: TRBD1; V: TRBV27; length: 15; DNA: TGTGCCAGCAGTCCTGACCCGGGACAGATAATGAGGCGGTACTTC; CDR3: CASSPDPGQIMRRYF
size: many; J: TRBJ2-7; D: NA; V: TRBV20-1; length: 14; DNA: TGCAGTGCTAGTGGGGACGGGAGTCACGACGAGCAGTACTTC; CDR3: CSASGDGSHDEQYF
size: few; J: TRBJ1-1; D: NA; V: TRBV6-2/TRBV6-3; length: 14; DNA: TGTGCCAGCAGTTACCCGACAGGGAACACTGAAGCTTTCTTT; CDR3: CASSYPTGNTEAFF
size: NA; J: TRBJ1-1; D: NA; V: TRBV24-1; length: 13; DNA: TGTGCCACCTCTAAGGGAGGGGACACTGAAGCTTTCTTT; CDR3: CATSKGGDTEAFF
size: many; J: TRBJ2-1; D: NA; V: TRBV20-1; length: 13; DNA: TGCAGTGCTCCAGCGACCGCTCCCCATGAGCAGTTCTTC; CDR3: CSAPATAPHEQFF
size: many; J: TRBJ1-2; D: TRBD1; V: TRBV29-1; length: 13; DNA: TGCAGCGGTCAGGACAGGGACTTACCCTCTTCGGCCTTC; CDR3: CSGQDRDLPSSAF
size: NA; J: TRBJ1-1; D: NA; V: TRBV28; length: 14; DNA: TGTGCCAGCAGTCGAAGACGGATGAACACTGAAGCTTTCTTT; CDR3: CASSRRRMNTEAFF
size: NA; J: TRBJ2-5; D: NA; V: TRBV7-9; length: 12; DNA: TGTGCCAGCAGGCCAGGTGGAGAGACCCAGTACTTC; CDR3: CASRPGGETQYF
size: many; J: TRBJ2-5; D: TRBD2; V: TRBV2; length: 16; DNA: TGTGCCAGCAGTGATCTAACTAGCGGGGGGAAAGAGACCCAGTACTTC; CDR3: CASSDLTSGGKETQYF
size: NA; J: TRBJ2-1; D: TRBD1; V: TRBV2; length: 15; DNA: TGTGCCAGCAGTGCTTCAGGGACAGGCTTCGATGAGCAGTTCTTC; CDR3: CASSASGTGFDEQFF
size: few; J: TRBJ2-7; D: NA; V: TRBV6-1; length: 15; DNA: TGTGCCAGCAGTGAAGGGCCCACGGGCGCCTACGAGCAGTACTTC; CDR3: CASSEGPTGAYEQYF
size: few; J: TRBJ2-5; D: NA; V: TRBV28; length: 14; DNA: TGTGCCAGCTCCCGGGCAGGTCGCCGAGAGACCCAGTACTTC; CDR3: CASSRAGRRETQYF
size: once; J: TRBJ2-7; D: TRBD1; V: TRBV6-1; length: 14; DNA: TGTGCCAGCCTCCATGGGGGACAGGGGATTTGGCAGTACTTC; CDR3: CASLHGGQGIWQYF
size: few; J: TRBJ2-4; D: TRBD1; V: TRBV5-1; length: 17; DNA: TGCGCCAGCAGCTCCCGACAGGGGGCCTTAGCCAAAAACATTCAGTACTTC; CDR3: CASSSRQGALAKNIQYF
size: large; J: TRBJ2-7; D: NA; V: TRBV4-3; length: 17; DNA: TGCGCCAGCAGCCAAGGAGTTGGGCGGGTGAGCTCCTACGAGCAGTACTTC; CDR3: CASSQGVGRVSSYEQYF
size: NA; J: TRBJ2-5; D: NA; V: TRBV27; length: 15; DNA: TGTGCCAGCAGTTTATCCCGGGACAAATGGAGGACCCAGTACTTC; CDR3: CASSLSRDKWRTQYF
size: large; J: TRBJ1-4; D: NA; V: TRBV11-2; length: 15; DNA: TGTGCCAGCAGCCTCTCGATTGCAACTAATGAAAAACTGTTTTTT; CDR3: CASSLSIATNEKLFF
size: NA; J: TRBJ2-3; D: NA; V: TRBV12-3/TRBV12-4; length: 15; DNA: TGTGCCAGCAGTATTACAGGGTTGAGCACAGATACGCAGTATTTT; CDR3: CASSITGLSTDTQYF
size: many; J: TRBJ1-5; D: NA; V: TRBV5-8; length: 10; DNA: TGTGCCAGCAGCTCGGTGGCCCAGCATTTT; CDR3: CASSSVAQHF
size: few; J: TRBJ1-6; D: NA; V: TRBV28; length: 13; DNA: TGTGCCAGCAGGGGGGACGGTAATTCACCCCTCCACTTT; CDR3: CASRGDGNSPLHF
size: few; J: TRBJ2-5; D: NA; V: TRBV5-5; length: 16; DNA: TGTGCCAGCAGCCTAACTAGGGCAGGGGATCGAGAGACCCAGTACTTC; CDR3: CASSLTRAGDRETQYF